This T cell receptor beta chain was sequenced during a study of blood T cell repertoires in COVID-19. As for the study in general: The United States, Italy and Spain supplied acute and convalescent COVID-19 samples. T cells, B-cell-depleted T cells, or PBMCs provided the cDNA or gDNA that served as material.

This CDR3 region has 15 residues. Germline V lookup: CDR1 LNHDA, CDR2 SQIVND (reference sequence). V was trimmed by 6 bases and J by 5 bases, leaving 19 bases between them. Study processing details: Reference gene primer amplification in the assay estimated nucleated cell counts. TCRdb's table, derived via immunoSEQ multiplex PCR, lists solely in-frame clones and lacks some. The V and J calls and the clone size are those of that table, but D and trimming were determined from the DNA. The table lists approximately 130,000 clones, 80% to 90% of them singletons. The TCR sequence derives from a human donor in a cohort sampled during active COVID-19. Sequenced sample: peripheral blood. The V call is TRBV19, the J call TRBJ2-5; D possibly corresponds to TRBD2 (5 bases). The CDR3 region is CASSLPGEARETQYF. As DNA, the CDR3 is TGTGCCAGTAGCCTCCCCGGGGAAGCGAGGGAGACCCAGTACTTC.